Listed below are T cell receptor beta chains from one sample, sequenced in a study of CD8 T cells in Susac syndrome. TCRdb redid the calling of the immunoSEQ multiplex PCR reads with MiXCR, one entry per CDR3 protein. In the table there are about 120,000 distinct CDR3 sequences, around 90% of which are singletons. Input material: CD4+ T cells from PBMCs. These receptors all come from a human donor in good health. Both conserved end residues are part of each CDR3. A D gene is named only where the DNA matches it firmly. Clone size is not always given. Where it is, it says once, few, many or a class for expanded clones.

d_gene: TRBD1; v_gene: TRBV20-1; abundance: NA; j_gene: TRBJ2-1; CDR3aa: CSARGTRDRTYNEQFF; CDR3nt: TGCAGTGCTAGAGGCACCCGGGACAGGACCTACAATGAGCAGTTCTTC
d_gene: NA; v_gene: TRBV20-1; abundance: NA; j_gene: TRBJ1-2; CDR3aa: CSANEGSNYGYTF; CDR3nt: TGCAGTGCTAACGAGGGTTCGAACTATGGCTACACCTTC
d_gene: NA; v_gene: TRBV19; abundance: NA; j_gene: TRBJ2-7; CDR3aa: CASSPDWGGSSYEQYF; CDR3nt: TGTGCCAGTAGTCCCGATTGGGGAGGAAGCTCCTACGAGCAGTACTTC
d_gene: NA; v_gene: TRBV4-3; abundance: NA; j_gene: TRBJ1-4; CDR3aa: CASSQDSRARTSKLFF; CDR3nt: TGCGCCAGCAGCCAAGATAGCAGGGCGCGTACGTCAAAACTGTTTTTT
d_gene: NA; v_gene: TRBV5-6; abundance: NA; j_gene: TRBJ2-5; CDR3aa: CASSLVSGKETQYF; CDR3nt: TGTGCCAGCAGCTTGGTTTCGGGAAAAGAGACCCAGTACTTC
d_gene: TRBD1; v_gene: TRBV7-2; abundance: NA; j_gene: TRBJ1-5; CDR3aa: CASSLGDSRNQPQHF; CDR3nt: TGTGCCAGCAGCTTAGGGGACAGCCGCAATCAGCCCCAGCATTTT
d_gene: NA; v_gene: TRBV7-2; abundance: NA; j_gene: TRBJ2-1; CDR3aa: CASSLVGGISNEQFF; CDR3nt: TGTGCCAGCAGCTTAGTAGGGGGAATTTCTAATGAGCAGTTCTTC
d_gene: TRBD1; v_gene: TRBV6-2/TRBV6-3; abundance: NA; j_gene: TRBJ1-5; CDR3aa: CASSYRGGGMRDQPQHF; CDR3nt: TGTGCCAGCAGTTACCGAGGGGGCGGGATGCGGGATCAGCCCCAGCATTTT
d_gene: NA; v_gene: TRBV5-6; abundance: NA; j_gene: TRBJ2-6; CDR3aa: CASSDVEQALNVLTF; CDR3nt: TGTGCCAGCAGCGACGTGGAACAGGCCCTGAACGTCCTGACTTTC
d_gene: NA; v_gene: TRBV27; abundance: NA; j_gene: TRBJ2-2; CDR3aa: CASQINGGELFF; CDR3nt: TGTGCCAGCCAAATAAACGGTGGGGAGCTGTTTTTT
d_gene: NA; v_gene: TRBV6-2/TRBV6-3; abundance: NA; j_gene: TRBJ2-5; CDR3aa: CASSLGPSKETQYF; CDR3nt: TGTGCCAGCAGTTTAGGACCTTCAAAAGAGACCCAGTACTTC
d_gene: NA; v_gene: TRBV20-1; abundance: NA; j_gene: TRBJ1-4; CDR3aa: CSAVDNQPGKLFF; CDR3nt: TGCAGTGCGGTCGATAATCAACCGGGAAAACTGTTTTTT
d_gene: NA; v_gene: TRBV7-9; abundance: once; j_gene: TRBJ2-3; CDR3aa: CASSLSDLSTDTQYF; CDR3nt: TGTGCCAGCAGCTTATCTGATCTGAGCACAGATACGCAGTATTTT
d_gene: NA; v_gene: TRBV9; abundance: NA; j_gene: TRBJ2-1; CDR3aa: CASSDHADEGSYNEQFF; CDR3nt: TGTGCCAGCAGTGACCACGCGGACGAAGGGTCCTACAATGAGCAGTTCTTC
d_gene: TRBD1; v_gene: TRBV7-2; abundance: NA; j_gene: TRBJ2-4; CDR3aa: CASSLEGTGRLGNIQYF; CDR3nt: TGTGCCAGCAGCTTAGAAGGGACAGGACGATTGGGGAACATTCAGTACTTC
d_gene: NA; v_gene: TRBV12-3/TRBV12-4; abundance: NA; j_gene: TRBJ1-1; CDR3aa: CASSSLKAVNTEAFF; CDR3nt: TGTGCCAGCAGCTCCCTTAAAGCAGTTAACACTGAAGCTTTCTTT
d_gene: NA; v_gene: TRBV7-8; abundance: NA; j_gene: TRBJ1-1; CDR3aa: CASSLAGVGLEAFF; CDR3nt: TGTGCCAGCAGCTTAGCGGGCGTGGGGCTTGAAGCTTTCTTT
d_gene: NA; v_gene: TRBV27; abundance: NA; j_gene: TRBJ2-4; CDR3aa: CASRSDGGMNIQYF; CDR3nt: TGTGCCAGCAGGAGTGACGGGGGAATGAACATTCAGTACTTC
d_gene: NA; v_gene: TRBV19; abundance: NA; j_gene: TRBJ2-1; CDR3aa: CASSIGRSTRKQFF; CDR3nt: TGTGCCAGTAGTATCGGGCGCTCGACGAGAAAGCAGTTCTTC
d_gene: NA; v_gene: TRBV5-1; abundance: NA; j_gene: TRBJ1-1; CDR3aa: CASSLAPATGAEAFF; CDR3nt: TGCGCCAGCAGCTTGGCCCCAGCTACCGGGGCTGAAGCTTTCTTT
d_gene: NA; v_gene: TRBV5-4; abundance: NA; j_gene: TRBJ2-3; CDR3aa: CASSFVTRTDTQYF; CDR3nt: TGTGCCAGCAGCTTTGTGACTCGCACAGATACGCAGTATTTT
d_gene: NA; v_gene: TRBV20-1; abundance: NA; j_gene: TRBJ2-3; CDR3aa: CSARGSETRGDTQYF; CDR3nt: TGCAGTGCTAGAGGTTCGGAGACGCGGGGAGATACGCAGTATTTT
d_gene: TRBD1; v_gene: TRBV29-1; abundance: NA; j_gene: TRBJ1-3; CDR3aa: CSVQGQSTGNTIYF; CDR3nt: TGCAGCGTCCAGGGACAGTCGACAGGAAACACCATATATTTT
d_gene: NA; v_gene: TRBV6-4; abundance: NA; j_gene: TRBJ2-6; CDR3aa: CASSETSGANVLTF; CDR3nt: TGTGCCAGCAGTGAGACGTCTGGGGCCAACGTCCTGACTTTC
d_gene: TRBD1; v_gene: TRBV6-2/TRBV6-3; abundance: NA; j_gene: TRBJ2-1; CDR3aa: CASSYSLGGDRNEQFF; CDR3nt: TGTGCCAGCAGTTACTCGTTAGGGGGCGATAGAAATGAGCAGTTCTTC
d_gene: TRBD2; v_gene: TRBV3-1; abundance: once; j_gene: TRBJ2-1; CDR3aa: CASSQEQASGYNEQFF; CDR3nt: TGTGCCAGCAGCCAAGAACAGGCTAGCGGATACAATGAGCAGTTCTTC
d_gene: TRBD1; v_gene: TRBV12-5; abundance: once; j_gene: TRBJ1-5; CDR3aa: CASGLGQASNQPQHF; CDR3nt: TGTGCTAGTGGTCTGGGACAGGCTAGCAATCAGCCCCAGCATTTT
d_gene: NA; v_gene: TRBV5-6; abundance: NA; j_gene: TRBJ2-7; CDR3aa: CASSWGPGRSYEQYF; CDR3nt: TGTGCCAGCAGCTGGGGCCCGGGCCGTTCCTACGAGCAGTACTTC
d_gene: NA; v_gene: TRBV7-9; abundance: NA; j_gene: TRBJ1-5; CDR3aa: CASSFLGPEPQHF; CDR3nt: TGTGCCAGCAGCTTCTTGGGTCCGGAGCCCCAGCATTTT